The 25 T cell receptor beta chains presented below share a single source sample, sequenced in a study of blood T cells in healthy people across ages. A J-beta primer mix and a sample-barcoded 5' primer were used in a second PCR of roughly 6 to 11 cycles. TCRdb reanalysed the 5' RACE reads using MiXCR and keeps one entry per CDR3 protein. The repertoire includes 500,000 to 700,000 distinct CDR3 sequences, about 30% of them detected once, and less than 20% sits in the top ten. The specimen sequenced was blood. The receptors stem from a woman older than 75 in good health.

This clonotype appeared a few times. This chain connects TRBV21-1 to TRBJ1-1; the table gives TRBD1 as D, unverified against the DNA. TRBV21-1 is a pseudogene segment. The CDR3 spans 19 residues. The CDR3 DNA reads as TGTGCCAGCAGCAAACCTCCCCGACAGGGGAGGTTTGCGAACACTGAAGCTTTCTTT. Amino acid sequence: CASSKPPRQGRFANTEAFF.

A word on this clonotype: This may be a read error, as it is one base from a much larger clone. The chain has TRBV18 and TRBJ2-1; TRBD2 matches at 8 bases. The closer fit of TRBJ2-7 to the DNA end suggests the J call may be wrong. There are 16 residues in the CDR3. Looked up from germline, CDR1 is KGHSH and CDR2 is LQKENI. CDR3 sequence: CASSDIRGGLYNEQYF. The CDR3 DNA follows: TGTGCCAGCTCAGATATACGGGGGGGCCTCTACAATGAGCAGTACTTC.

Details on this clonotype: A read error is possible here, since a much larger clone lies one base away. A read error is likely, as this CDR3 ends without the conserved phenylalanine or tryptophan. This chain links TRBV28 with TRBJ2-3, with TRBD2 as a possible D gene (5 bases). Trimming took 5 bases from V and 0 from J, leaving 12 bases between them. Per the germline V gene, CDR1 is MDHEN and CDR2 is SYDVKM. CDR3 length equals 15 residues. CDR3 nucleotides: TGTGCCAGCAGTCCGAGCGGCAAGAGCACAGATACGCAGTATGTT. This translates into CASSPSGKSTDTQYV.

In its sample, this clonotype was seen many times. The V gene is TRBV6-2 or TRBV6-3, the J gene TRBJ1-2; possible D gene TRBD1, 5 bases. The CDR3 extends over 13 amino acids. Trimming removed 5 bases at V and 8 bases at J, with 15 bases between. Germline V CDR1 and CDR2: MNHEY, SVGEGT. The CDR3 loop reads CASSTDIVGGYTF. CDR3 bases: TGTGCCAGCAGTACGGACATCGTCGGGGGCTACACCTTC.

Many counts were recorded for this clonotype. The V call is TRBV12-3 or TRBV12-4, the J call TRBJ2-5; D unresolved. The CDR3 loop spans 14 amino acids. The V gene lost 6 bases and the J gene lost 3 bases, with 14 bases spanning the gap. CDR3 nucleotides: TGTGCCAGCAGGCCTTACACCGTTAAAGAGACCCAGTACTTC. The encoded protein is CASRPYTVKETQYF.

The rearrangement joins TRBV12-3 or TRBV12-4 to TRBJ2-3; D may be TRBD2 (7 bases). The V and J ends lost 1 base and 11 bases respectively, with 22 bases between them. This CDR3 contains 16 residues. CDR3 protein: CASSLGTRGGADVQYF. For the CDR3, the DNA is TGTGCCAGCAGTTTAGGGACTAGAGGGGGGGCGGATGTGCAGTATTTT.

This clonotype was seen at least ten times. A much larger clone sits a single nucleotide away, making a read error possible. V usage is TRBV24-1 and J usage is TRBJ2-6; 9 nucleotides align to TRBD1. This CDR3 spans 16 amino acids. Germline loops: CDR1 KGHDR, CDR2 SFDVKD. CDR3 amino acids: CATSDWTGAGANVRTF. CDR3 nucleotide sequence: TGTGCCACCAGTGATTGGACAGGGGCTGGGGCCAACGTCCGGACTTTC.

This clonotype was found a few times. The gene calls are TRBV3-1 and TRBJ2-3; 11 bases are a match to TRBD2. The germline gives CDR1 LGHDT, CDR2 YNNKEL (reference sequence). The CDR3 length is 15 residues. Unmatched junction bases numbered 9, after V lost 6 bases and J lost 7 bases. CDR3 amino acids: CASSLAGGSSNTQYF. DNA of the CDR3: TGTGCCAGCAGTCTAGCGGGGGGTTCTTCGAATACGCAGTATTTT.

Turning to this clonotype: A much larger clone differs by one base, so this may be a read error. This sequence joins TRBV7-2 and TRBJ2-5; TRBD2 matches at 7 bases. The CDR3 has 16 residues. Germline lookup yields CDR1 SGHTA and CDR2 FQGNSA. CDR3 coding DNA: TGTGTCAGCAGCAAGAGAGTAGGGCTAGCGGAAGAGACCCAGTACTTC. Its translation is CVSSKRVGLAEETQYF.

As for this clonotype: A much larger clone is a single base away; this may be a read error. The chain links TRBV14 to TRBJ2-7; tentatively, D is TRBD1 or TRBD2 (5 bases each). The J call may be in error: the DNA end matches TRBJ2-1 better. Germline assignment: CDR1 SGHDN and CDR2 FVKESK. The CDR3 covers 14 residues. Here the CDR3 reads CASSRDLSSYEQFF. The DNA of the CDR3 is TGTGCCAGCAGCCGGGACCTAAGCTCCTACGAGCAGTTCTTC.

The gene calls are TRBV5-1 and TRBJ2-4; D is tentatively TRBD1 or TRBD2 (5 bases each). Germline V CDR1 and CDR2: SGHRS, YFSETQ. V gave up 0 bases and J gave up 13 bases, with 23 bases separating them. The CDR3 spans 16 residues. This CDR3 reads CASSLEGTLISYKQYF. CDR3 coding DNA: TGCGCCAGCAGCTTGGAAGGGACGCTCATCTCCTACAAGCAGTACTTC.

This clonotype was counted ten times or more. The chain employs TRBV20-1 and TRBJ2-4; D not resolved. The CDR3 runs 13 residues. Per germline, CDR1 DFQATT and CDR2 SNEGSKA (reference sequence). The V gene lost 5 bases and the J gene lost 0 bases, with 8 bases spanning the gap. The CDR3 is CSAAGPAKNIQYF. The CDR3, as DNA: TGCAGTGCTGCCGGACCAGCCAAAAACATTCAGTACTTC.

Here the CDR3 DNA reads TGTGCCAGCAGTGAAGCGCGGAGGAACACTGAAGCTTTCTTT. Protein sequence: CASSEARRNTEAFF. V gene TRBV2 combines with J gene TRBJ1-1; D ambiguous. The CDR3 is made up of 14 amino acids. V was clipped by 0 bases and J by 1 base, with 6 bases between them. Germline loops: CDR1 SNHLY, CDR2 FYNNEI.

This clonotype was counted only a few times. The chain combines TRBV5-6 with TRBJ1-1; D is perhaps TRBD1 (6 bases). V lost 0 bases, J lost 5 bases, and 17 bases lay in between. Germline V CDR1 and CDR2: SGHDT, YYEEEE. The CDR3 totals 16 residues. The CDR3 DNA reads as TGTGCCAGCAGCTTGGGGTCAGGACGTCAGGGGACTGAAGCTTTCTTT. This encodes CASSLGSGRQGTEAFF.

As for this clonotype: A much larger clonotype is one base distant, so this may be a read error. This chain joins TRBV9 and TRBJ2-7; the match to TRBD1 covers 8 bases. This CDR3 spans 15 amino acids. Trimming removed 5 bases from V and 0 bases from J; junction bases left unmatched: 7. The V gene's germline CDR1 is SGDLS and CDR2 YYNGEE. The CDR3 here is CASSMSGGVSYEQYF. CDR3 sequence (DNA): TGTGCCAGCAGTATGTCAGGGGGCGTCTCCTACGAGCAGTACTTC.

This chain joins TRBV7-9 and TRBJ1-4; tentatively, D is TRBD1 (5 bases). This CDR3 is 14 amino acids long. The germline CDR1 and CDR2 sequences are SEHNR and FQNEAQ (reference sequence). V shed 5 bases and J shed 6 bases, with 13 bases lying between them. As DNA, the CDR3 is TGTGCCAGCAGCACCGGGACGGGAGATGAAAAACTGTTTTTT. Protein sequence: CASSTGTGDEKLFF.

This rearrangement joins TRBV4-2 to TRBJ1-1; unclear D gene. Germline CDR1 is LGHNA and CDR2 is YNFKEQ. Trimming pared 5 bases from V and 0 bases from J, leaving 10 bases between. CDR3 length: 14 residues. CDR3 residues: CASSWEGMNTEAFF. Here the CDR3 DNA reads TGTGCCAGCAGCTGGGAGGGAATGAACACTGAAGCTTTCTTT.

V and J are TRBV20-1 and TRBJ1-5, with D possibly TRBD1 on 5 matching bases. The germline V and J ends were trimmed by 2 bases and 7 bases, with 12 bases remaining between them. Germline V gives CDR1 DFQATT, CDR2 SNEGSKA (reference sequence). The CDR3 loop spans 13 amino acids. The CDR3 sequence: CSARTGGGQPQHF. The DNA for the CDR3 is TGCAGTGCTAGAACGGGGGGTGGACAGCCCCAGCATTTT.

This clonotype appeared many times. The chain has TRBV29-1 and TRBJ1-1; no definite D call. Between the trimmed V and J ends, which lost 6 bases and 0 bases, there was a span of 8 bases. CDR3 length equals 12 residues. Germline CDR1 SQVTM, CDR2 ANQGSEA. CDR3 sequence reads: CSVRMMNTEAFF. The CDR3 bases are TGCAGCGTACGGATGATGAACACTGAAGCTTTCTTT. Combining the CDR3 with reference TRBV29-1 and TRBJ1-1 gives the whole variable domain SAVISQKPSRDICQRGTSLTIQCQVDSQVTMMFWYRQQPGQSLTLIATANQGSEATYESGFVIDKFPISRPNLTFSTLTVSNMSPEDSSIYLCSVRMMNTEAFFGQGTRLTVV.

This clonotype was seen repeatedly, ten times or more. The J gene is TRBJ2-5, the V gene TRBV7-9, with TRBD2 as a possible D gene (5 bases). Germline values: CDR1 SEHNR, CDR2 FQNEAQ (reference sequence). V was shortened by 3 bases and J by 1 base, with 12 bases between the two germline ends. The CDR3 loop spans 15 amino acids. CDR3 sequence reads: CASSFHRGFQETQYF. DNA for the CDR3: TGTGCCAGCAGCTTCCACCGCGGGTTCCAAGAGACCCAGTACTTC.

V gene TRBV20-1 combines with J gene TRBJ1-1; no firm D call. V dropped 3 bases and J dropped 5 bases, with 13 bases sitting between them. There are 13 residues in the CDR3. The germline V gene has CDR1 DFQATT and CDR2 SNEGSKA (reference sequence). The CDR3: CSARKQFGTEAFF. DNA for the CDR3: TGCAGTGCTAGGAAACAGTTTGGTACTGAAGCTTTCTTT.

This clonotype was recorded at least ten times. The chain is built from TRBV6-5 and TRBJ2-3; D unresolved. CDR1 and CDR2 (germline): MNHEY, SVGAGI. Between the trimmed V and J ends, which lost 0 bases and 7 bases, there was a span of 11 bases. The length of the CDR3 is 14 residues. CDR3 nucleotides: TGTGCCAGCAGTTACTCTTTCCGCTCCAATACGCAGTATTTT. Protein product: CASSYSFRSNTQYF.

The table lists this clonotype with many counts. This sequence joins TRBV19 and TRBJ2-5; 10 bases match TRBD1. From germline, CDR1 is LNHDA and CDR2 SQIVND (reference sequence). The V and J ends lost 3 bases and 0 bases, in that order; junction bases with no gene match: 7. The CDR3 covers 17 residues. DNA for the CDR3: TGTGCCAGTAGTATCCCTCCGGGACAGGGGTACCAAGAGACCCAGTACTTC. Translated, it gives CASSIPPGQGYQETQYF.

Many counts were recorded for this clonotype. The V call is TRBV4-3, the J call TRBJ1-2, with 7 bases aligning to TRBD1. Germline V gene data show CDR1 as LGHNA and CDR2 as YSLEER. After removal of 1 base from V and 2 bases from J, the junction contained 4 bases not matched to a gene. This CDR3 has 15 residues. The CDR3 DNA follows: TGCGCCAGCAGCCAAGGACAGGGTGACAACTATGGCTACACCTTC. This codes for CASSQGQGDNYGYTF.

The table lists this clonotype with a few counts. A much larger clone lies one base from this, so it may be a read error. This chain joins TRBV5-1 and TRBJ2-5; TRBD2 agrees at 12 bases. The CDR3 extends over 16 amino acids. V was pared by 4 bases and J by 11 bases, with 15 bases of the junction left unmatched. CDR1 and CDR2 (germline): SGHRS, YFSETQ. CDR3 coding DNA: TGCGCCAGCAGCGCAAAGCCGGGACTAGCGGGCAATGAGCAGTACTTC. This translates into CASSAKPGLAGNEQYF.